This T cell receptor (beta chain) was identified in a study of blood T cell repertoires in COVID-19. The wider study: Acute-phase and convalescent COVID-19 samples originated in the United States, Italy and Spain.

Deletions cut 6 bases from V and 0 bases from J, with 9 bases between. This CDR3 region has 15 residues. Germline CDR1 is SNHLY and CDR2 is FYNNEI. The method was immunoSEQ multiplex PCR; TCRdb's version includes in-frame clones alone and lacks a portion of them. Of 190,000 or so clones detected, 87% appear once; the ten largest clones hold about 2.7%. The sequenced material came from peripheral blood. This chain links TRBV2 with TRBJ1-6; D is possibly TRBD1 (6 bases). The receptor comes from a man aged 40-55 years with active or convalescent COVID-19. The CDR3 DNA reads TGTGCCAGCAGAACAGGGAACTCCTATAATTCACCCCTCCACTTT. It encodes CASRTGNSYNSPLHF.